Reported below is one T cell receptor beta chain. Antigen: not known. The authors sorted CD4+ naive, central memory, regulatory and stem cell-like memory cells via CD45RO/CCR7/CD25/CD127/CD95/CD27. V lost 8 bases, J lost 4 bases, and 11 bases lay in between. The CDR3 has 12 residues. In germline, CDR1 is ENHRY, CDR2 SYGVKD. These data are taken from a study of beta chain features in type 1 diabetes. The entirety of the isolated RNA underwent reverse transcription, so expressed TCRB transcripts were sequenced. The method was immunoSEQ multiplex PCR; TCRdb's version includes in-frame clones alone and lacks a portion of them. The sample holds under 350,000 clones, over 11% seen once. Study observations and caveats: A moderate, significant TCRB CDR3 shortening appeared in type 1 diabetes across four CD4+ subsets. Within the patient group, naive, central memory and Treg TCRB repertoires appeared more similar to each other than within healthy donors. A definitive answer on HLA type influencing TCRB rearrangement was not reached here. Fewer junction insertions and more nucleotide deletions appeared in type 1 diabetes patients.

This rearrangement joins TRBV10-3 to TRBJ1-1; D is ambiguous. The sequenced sample was naive CD4+ T cells from blood. The TCR was taken from a man aged 30 to 45 with type 1 diabetes. The CDR3 sequence is CAIENPGTEAFF. The DNA for the CDR3 is TGTGCCATCGAAAATCCCGGCACTGAAGCTTTCTTT.